This TCR beta chain was found in a study of control samples from healthy donors and cancer patients. This table comes from immunoSEQ multiplex PCR, and its TCRdb copy is limited to in-frame clones, with some not included. Among 75,000 to 90,000 clones, approximately 91% were seen once, and the ten largest hold over 9%. V shed 8 bases and J shed 8 bases, with 16 bases lying between them. The germline V gene has CDR1 SGHVS and CDR2 FQNEAQ. CDR3 length equals 13 residues. The rearrangement uses TRBV7-8 and TRBJ2-1; the D is unclear. The specimen sequenced was PBMCs. The sequence was obtained from a woman between 50 and 59 years old with colorectal cancer. This CDR3 reads CASRGQTTDEQFF. The CDR3 DNA follows: TGTGCCAGCCGTGGGCAAACGACGGATGAGCAGTTCTTC.